The rows below give T cell receptor beta chains drawn from one sample of a study of graft-versus-host responses after intestinal transplantation. Sequenced by immunoSEQ multiplex PCR; TCRdb stores in-frame clones only, minus some. The table has around 99,000 clones, roughly 90% seen once. These receptors' antigens are unknown. This sample comprised unstimulated CD4+ T cells sorted from spleen or lymph node cells, obtained before transplant. Source of these receptors: a human donor who was the organ donor for an intestinal transplant. Each CDR3 is given with its conserved first and last residue. The D gene is left open where the match is weak.

v_call: TRBV6-1
d_call: TRBD1
j_call: TRBJ2-7
cdr3_aa: CASRGQPLFSYEQYF

v_call: TRBV5-5
d_call: .
j_call: TRBJ1-5
cdr3_aa: CASSQNNNQPQHF

v_call: TRBV4-2
d_call: TRBD1
j_call: TRBJ2-7
cdr3_aa: CASSQEGQGVYEQYF

v_call: TRBV5-1
d_call: .
j_call: TRBJ2-1
cdr3_aa: CASSLPVTSGYNEQFF

v_call: TRBV27
d_call: .
j_call: TRBJ1-2
cdr3_aa: CASSLSGFRGYGYTF

v_call: TRBV6-1
d_call: .
j_call: TRBJ1-4
cdr3_aa: CASSALEKLFF

v_call: TRBV6-1
d_call: .
j_call: TRBJ1-2
cdr3_aa: CATTGGGYYGYTF

v_call: TRBV4-1
d_call: .
j_call: TRBJ2-5
cdr3_aa: CASSQFWGKVETQYF

v_call: TRBV7-3
d_call: .
j_call: TRBJ2-7
cdr3_aa: CASSLIGAEQYF

v_call: TRBV29-1
d_call: .
j_call: TRBJ2-1
cdr3_aa: CSVGRDVSYNEQFF

v_call: TRBV5-1
d_call: .
j_call: TRBJ2-4
cdr3_aa: CASSLAPAAEGSWGNIQYF

v_call: TRBV5-1
d_call: TRBD1
j_call: TRBJ1-2
cdr3_aa: CASSPRTGEYGYTF

v_call: TRBV7-2
d_call: .
j_call: TRBJ2-2
cdr3_aa: CASSLLLNTGELFF

v_call: TRBV6-1
d_call: .
j_call: TRBJ2-1
cdr3_aa: CASSEGAGRVDQFF

v_call: TRBV2
d_call: .
j_call: TRBJ2-5
cdr3_aa: CASSGERVETQYF

v_call: TRBV7-7
d_call: .
j_call: TRBJ2-5
cdr3_aa: CASSLGGYQETQYF

v_call: TRBV5-1
d_call: TRBD1
j_call: TRBJ1-1
cdr3_aa: CASSLTTGVNTEAFF

v_call: TRBV5-5
d_call: .
j_call: TRBJ1-2
cdr3_aa: CASSYRTVKGNYGYTF

v_call: TRBV25-1
d_call: TRBD1
j_call: TRBJ2-3
cdr3_aa: CASSRDRVVDTQYF

v_call: TRBV5-1
d_call: .
j_call: TRBJ1-2
cdr3_aa: CASSLGGRDRGYTF

v_call: TRBV27
d_call: TRBD1
j_call: TRBJ2-7
cdr3_aa: CASRGTGGYEQYF

v_call: TRBV2
d_call: .
j_call: TRBJ1-4
cdr3_aa: CASSELRGSNEKLFF

v_call: TRBV5-5
d_call: .
j_call: TRBJ2-3
cdr3_aa: CASSPTARTDTQYF

v_call: TRBV6-5
d_call: .
j_call: TRBJ2-7
cdr3_aa: CASSWTGTATYEQYF

v_call: TRBV15
d_call: .
j_call: TRBJ1-2
cdr3_aa: CATSREGGYGYTF

v_call: TRBV10-3
d_call: .
j_call: TRBJ1-1
cdr3_aa: CAISESVGGKAFF

v_call: TRBV5-1
d_call: .
j_call: TRBJ1-5
cdr3_aa: CASSLSGTQPQHF

v_call: TRBV19
d_call: TRBD2
j_call: TRBJ2-2
cdr3_aa: CASRTSGTGELFF

v_call: TRBV5-1
d_call: .
j_call: TRBJ2-5
cdr3_aa: CASSLEGPGETQYF

v_call: TRBV6-5
d_call: .
j_call: TRBJ1-5
cdr3_aa: CASSYSGREQPQHF

v_call: TRBV6-5
d_call: TRBD1
j_call: TRBJ1-6
cdr3_aa: CASIPGQAVSPLHF

v_call: TRBV18
d_call: .
j_call: TRBJ2-7
cdr3_aa: CASSRAQRPYEQYF

v_call: TRBV7-2
d_call: .
j_call: TRBJ1-2
cdr3_aa: CASSSQTGLAGYGYTF

v_call: TRBV30
d_call: .
j_call: TRBJ1-6
cdr3_aa: CAWSPRGSPLHF

v_call: TRBV27
d_call: TRBD1
j_call: TRBJ2-6
cdr3_aa: CASSLKGQPYSGANVLTF

v_call: TRBV18
d_call: .
j_call: TRBJ2-6
cdr3_aa: CASAITGLGANVLTF

v_call: TRBV5-1
d_call: .
j_call: TRBJ2-7
cdr3_aa: CASRIDSYEQYF

v_call: TRBV12-2
d_call: .
j_call: TRBJ1-2
cdr3_aa: CASRLDNTPSLYGYTF

v_call: TRBV4-1
d_call: .
j_call: TRBJ2-7
cdr3_aa: CASSQGPGYEQYF

v_call: TRBV7-9
d_call: TRBD1
j_call: TRBJ2-7
cdr3_aa: CASSYERDRSSYEQYF

v_call: TRBV5-6
d_call: .
j_call: TRBJ2-4
cdr3_aa: CASSPPRRYGAKNIQYF

v_call: TRBV7-9
d_call: .
j_call: TRBJ2-3
cdr3_aa: CASSLREDTQYF

v_call: TRBV2
d_call: .
j_call: TRBJ1-3
cdr3_aa: CASSGFPGNTIYF